The source of this T cell receptor beta chain is a study of control samples from healthy donors and cancer patients. Germline CDR1 is SGHRS and CDR2 is YFSETQ. The CDR3 loop spans 15 amino acids. V gave up 0 bases and J gave up 5 bases, with 12 bases separating them. Clones were sequenced by immunoSEQ multiplex PCR, and TCRdb holds only the in-frame ones, with some missing. There are 50,000 or so clones in the sample; approximately 86% occur only once, and approximately 2.6% lies in the top ten. The source of this sequence is a woman in her forties or fifties with lung cancer. The chain has TRBV5-1 and TRBJ1-5; no firm D call. Material for sequencing was PBMCs. The CDR3 protein is CASSLGRPGDQPQHF. The CDR3 coding sequence is TGCGCCAGCAGCTTGGGCAGGCCTGGGGATCAGCCCCAGCATTTT. The variable domain in full, completed from reference TRBV5-1 and TRBJ1-5, reads KAGVTQTPRYLIKTRGQQVTLSCSPISGHRSVSWYQQTPGQGLQFLFEYFSETQRNKGNFPGRFSGRQFSNSRSEMNVSTLELGDSALYLCASSLGRPGDQPQHFGDGTRLSIL.